The source of this T cell receptor (beta chain) is a study of T-cell memory formation after mild COVID-19. Study summary: Largely donor-specific TCR clusters were found.

TCRdb re-called the 5' RACE reads with MiXCR, one entry per CDR3 protein. This table has hundreds of thousands of distinct CDR3 sequences, just over 20% appearing once. Overall study findings and caveats: The main location of contracting CD4+ clones was CM and EM, and that of contracting CD8+ clones was EMRA. Among clones peaking at day 37 in the second wave, SARS-CoV-2 specificity remained unconfirmed. Researchers found some responding clones in pre-infection memory, a sign that cross-reactive memory joined.

Details on this clonotype: Its antigen remains unidentified.

This receptor was taken from an adult woman who had mild COVID-19 (a few samples of this study predate the infection). Cell type and time point are not known. The sequencing sample was made of PBMCs or a T cell subset sorted from them (not recorded which).

The CDR3 coding sequence is TGTGCCGGGGGAGGGGGACCCGGGGAGCTGTTTTTT. Its translation is CAGGGGPGELFF. V usage is TRBV12-3 or TRBV12-4 and J usage is TRBJ2-2; maybe TRBD2 (7 bases). The CDR3 runs to 12 residues. Trimming stripped 11 bases from V and 6 bases from J, with 13 bases between.